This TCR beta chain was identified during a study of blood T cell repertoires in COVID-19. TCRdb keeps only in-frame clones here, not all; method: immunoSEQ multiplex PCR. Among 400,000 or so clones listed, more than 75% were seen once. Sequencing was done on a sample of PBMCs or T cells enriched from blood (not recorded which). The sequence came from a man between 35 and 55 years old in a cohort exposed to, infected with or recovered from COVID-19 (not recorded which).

In DNA form, the CDR3 reads TGTGCCAGCAGCTCTGGGACTTCGCCCGGGGAGCTGTTTTTT. The encoded protein is CASSSGTSPGELFF. This rearrangement joins TRBV9 to TRBJ2-2, with D possibly matching TRBD2 (6 bases). In germline, CDR1 is SGDLS, CDR2 YYNGEE. CDR3 length equals 14 residues. Trimming removed 4 bases from V and 6 bases from J, with 13 bases in between.